This T cell receptor (beta chain) is from a study of T-cell memory formation after mild COVID-19. This CDR3 is built from 13 residues. Trimming took 0 bases from V and 8 from J, leaving 8 bases between them. CDR1 SGHRS and CDR2 YFSETQ come from the germline V gene. This clonotype turned up a few times. In TCRdb, the 5' RACE reads were re-called with MiXCR into one record per CDR3 protein. The sample carries approximately 290,000 distinct CDR3 sequences, roughly a fifth recorded once. The source is a man younger than 35 who had mild COVID-19 (a few samples of this study predate the infection). Cell type and time point are not known. The chain employs TRBV5-1 and TRBJ2-2, with D perhaps TRBD2 (5 bases). The sample taken for sequencing was PBMCs or a T cell subset sorted from them (not recorded which). The chain's CDR3 is CASSLDRGGELFF. Here the CDR3 DNA reads TGCGCCAGCAGCTTGGATCGGGGAGGGGAGCTGTTTTTT.